This T cell receptor (beta chain) was identified during a study of T cells expressing NK-cell markers. Study background: Among the eight sequenced donors, seven tested HCMV-seropositive and one tested seronegative. Study-wide results and caveats: Clones of NKG2C+ T cells that had expanded were of unclear HCMV specificity.

TCRdb re-called the 5' RACE reads and gives one entry per CDR3 protein, without DNA. This repertoire includes about 160,000 distinct CDR3 sequences. Germline V gene lookup returns CDR1 SGHTA and CDR2 FQGNSA. The CDR3 runs 16 residues. With regard to this clonotype: What it recognizes is unknown.

The sequencing input was blood T cells: a sorted CD56 or NKG2C T cell subset, CD4+ or CD8+ T cells, or bulk PBMC T cells (not recorded which). The TCR originated in a woman between 18 and 70 years old in good health. J is TRBJ2-5 and V is TRBV7-2; the TCRdb D gene call, TRBD2, has no DNA to confirm it. CDR3: CASSVTSGRYMETQYF. Together with reference TRBV7-2 and TRBJ2-5, the CDR3 gives the full variable domain: GAGVSQSPSNKVTEKGKDVELRCDPISGHTALYWYRQSLGQGLEFLIYFQGNSAPDKSGLPSDRFSAERTGGSVSTLTIQRTQQEDSAVYLCASSVTSGRYMETQYFGPGTRLLVL.